The 15 T cell receptor beta chains below all came from one sample that was sequenced in a study of blood T cell repertoires in COVID-19. Measured with immunoSEQ multiplex PCR; TCRdb has only the in-frame clones, and not every one. Of roughly 100,000 clones listed, roughly 90% are singletons. The sample was peripheral blood. All receptors come from a human donor in a cohort sampled during active COVID-19.

V usage is TRBV7-2 and J usage is TRBJ1-2; 7 bases are shared with TRBD1. The CDR3 is made up of 14 amino acids. After removal of 5 bases from V and 4 bases from J, the junction contained 7 bases not matched to a gene. CDR1 SGHTA and CDR2 FQGNSA come from the germline V gene. Here the CDR3 reads CASSPSAGGYGYTF. The CDR3 nucleotides are TGTGCCAGCAGCCCGAGCGCAGGGGGCTATGGCTACACCTTC. Full variable domain (rest looked up from reference TRBV7-2 and TRBJ1-2): GAGVSQSPSNKVTEKGKDVELRCDPISGHTALYWYRQSLGQGLEFLIYFQGNSAPDKSGLPSDRFSAERTGGSVSTLTIQRTQQEDSAVYLCASSPSAGGYGYTFGSGTRLTVV.

The gene calls are TRBV11-2 and TRBJ2-7; 7 nucleotides line up with TRBD2. CDR1 and CDR2 (germline): SGHAT, FQNNGV. Trimming at V came to 5 bases and at J to 2 bases, leaving 9 bases not matched to a gene. CDR3 length: 15 residues. The CDR3 sequence is CASSINSGRTYEQYF. In nucleotides, the CDR3 is TGTGCCAGCAGCATAAATAGCGGGCGGACCTACGAGCAGTACTTC.

The gene calls are TRBV30 and TRBJ1-2; TRBD1 matches 10 bases. Trimming cost V 0 bases and J 7 bases; bases outside gene matches: 8. The CDR3 is made up of 15 amino acids. The germline V gene encodes CDR1 GTSNPN and CDR2 SVGIG (reference sequence). CDR3 coding DNA: TGTGCCTGGAGTGTACCTAGGACAGGGGGGTTTGGCTACACCTTC. Amino acids: CAWSVPRTGGFGYTF.

V and J are TRBV11-2 and TRBJ2-7; D is unresolved. In germline, CDR1 is SGHAT, CDR2 FQNNGV. CDR3 length: 14 residues. V was pared by 5 bases and J by 6 bases, with 17 bases between. The CDR3 protein is CASSVNVGDGEQYF. DNA for the CDR3: TGTGCCAGCAGCGTAAACGTAGGAGATGGCGAGCAGTACTTC. The whole variable domain, filled in from reference TRBV11-2 and TRBJ2-7, reads EAGVAQSPRYKIIEKRQSVAFWCNPISGHATLYWYQQILGQGPKLLIQFQNNGVVDDSQLPKDRFSAERLKGVDSTLKIQPAKLEDSAVYLCASSVNVGDGEQYFGPGTRLTVT.

This clone turned up a few times. The V call is TRBV10-3, the J call TRBJ2-3; possibly TRBD1 for D (6 bases). V gave up 2 bases and J gave up 0 bases, with 9 bases separating them. From germline, CDR1 is ENHRY and CDR2 SYGVKD. The CDR3 sequence is 15 residues long. CDR3 in amino acids: CAISEPGDSTDTQYF. As DNA, the CDR3 is TGTGCCATCAGTGAGCCAGGGGACAGCACAGATACGCAGTATTTT.

The genes are TRBV25-1 and TRBJ2-1; D is perhaps TRBD1 (5 bases). The CDR3 consists of 12 residues. Trimming removed 6 bases at V and 5 bases at J, with 8 bases between. Germline V gives CDR1 MGHDK, CDR2 SYGVNS. CDR3 region: CASRTDNNEQFF. The CDR3 nucleotides read TGTGCCAGCAGGACAGACAACAATGAGCAGTTCTTC.

J is TRBJ2-7 and V is TRBV5-1; 11 nucleotides match TRBD1. The CDR3 sequence is 15 residues long. The V gene's germline CDR1 is SGHRS and CDR2 YFSETQ. V was clipped by 4 bases and J by 4 bases; unmatched bases: 7. CDR3 loop: CASSQRTGGGYEQYF. The CDR3, as DNA: TGCGCCAGCAGCCAGCGGACAGGGGGCGGGTACGAGCAGTACTTC.

This clone was counted a few times. One end of the junction is discordant with germline, which a read error may explain. The chain uses TRBV5-4 and TRBJ2-7; 8 bases fit TRBD2. Germline lookup yields CDR1 SGHNT and CDR2 YYREEE (reference sequence). The CDR3 has 14 residues. For the CDR3, the DNA is TGTGCCAGCAGCTCTCACGGGGGGGCCTATGAGCAGTACTTC. Translated, it gives CASSSHGGAYEQYF.

The chain joins TRBV7-8 to TRBJ2-1; 13 bases align to TRBD2. The germline V gene has CDR1 SGHVS and CDR2 FQNEAQ. J lost 5 bases, V lost 2 bases, and 6 bases had no gene match. This CDR3 is built from 17 residues. CDR3 in amino acids: CASSLRGLAGTNNEQFF. CDR3 coding DNA: TGTGCCAGCAGCTTAAGGGGACTAGCGGGGACCAACAATGAGCAGTTCTTC.

The chain employs TRBV27 and TRBJ2-7; D remains ambiguous. The germline V gene has CDR1 MNHEY and CDR2 SMNVEV (reference sequence). The CDR3 totals 15 residues. Trimming took 3 bases from V and 0 from J, leaving 12 bases between them. CDR3 loop: CASSFGQASSYEQYF. The CDR3 DNA reads TGTGCCAGCAGTTTTGGGCAGGCGAGCTCCTACGAGCAGTACTTC.

Only one count was recorded for this clone. The chain links TRBV7-2 to TRBJ2-3; tentatively, D is TRBD2 (5 bases). This CDR3 region has 14 residues. In germline, CDR1 is SGHTA, CDR2 FQGNSA. The germline V and J ends were trimmed by 5 bases and 3 bases, with 12 bases remaining between them. CDR3: CASSARLMTDTQYF. The DNA for the CDR3 is TGTGCCAGCAGCGCCCGACTAATGACAGATACGCAGTATTTT.

J is TRBJ1-1 and V is TRBV27; the D gene is possibly TRBD1 (5 bases). The CDR3 covers 14 residues. V lost 2 bases, J lost 2 bases, and 9 bases lay in between. Germline lookup yields CDR1 MNHEY and CDR2 SMNVEV (reference sequence). The DNA for the CDR3 is TGTGCCAGCAGTTTACGGGGGTTTAACACTGAAGCTTTCTTT. Its protein product is CASSLRGFNTEAFF.

This rearrangement joins TRBV7-8 to TRBJ2-7, with 7 bases matching TRBD2. Germline CDR1 is SGHVS and CDR2 is FQNEAQ. This CDR3 has 15 amino acids. V gave up 5 bases and J gave up 5 bases; unmatched junction bases: 12. CDR3 in amino acids: CASSIGGTNFHEQYF. CDR3 DNA: TGTGCCAGCAGCATCGGGGGGACTAACTTCCACGAGCAGTACTTC. Combining the CDR3 with reference TRBV7-8 and TRBJ2-7 gives the whole variable domain GAGVSQSPRYKVAKRGQDVALRCDPISGHVSLFWYQQALGQGPEFLTYFQNEAQLDKSGLPSDRFFAERPEGSVSTLKIQRTQQEDSAVYLCASSIGGTNFHEQYFGPGTRLTVT.

The chain combines TRBV9 with TRBJ2-5, with 9 bases identical to TRBD2. Germline-derived CDR1 and CDR2 are SGDLS and YYNGEE. V was pared by 4 bases and J by 7 bases, with 8 bases of the junction left unmatched. The CDR3 covers 14 residues. CDR3 sequence (DNA): TGTGCCAGCAGCCTTAGCGGGAGTATCGGGACCCAGTACTTC. Translating it yields CASSLSGSIGTQYF.

This clone has a single count. In nucleotides, the CDR3 is TGTGCCAGCAGCCTCGGGGGGGAGCCAGATACGCAGTATTTT. Amino acids: CASSLGGEPDTQYF. This chain uses TRBV5-8 with TRBJ2-3, with 8 bases identical to TRBD2. The length of the CDR3 is 14 residues. With 4 bases clipped from V and 4 bases from J, the junction kept 5 bases outside the gene matches. Germline V gene sequence: CDR1 SGHTS, CDR2 YDEGEE. The whole variable domain, remainder taken from reference TRBV5-8 and TRBJ2-3, is EAGVTQSPTHLIKTRGQQATLRCSPISGHTSVYWYQQALGLGLQFLLWYDEGEERNRGNFPPRFSGRQFPNYSSELNVNALELEDSALYLCASSLGGEPDTQYFGPGTRLTVL.